This T cell receptor (beta chain) is drawn from a study of control samples from healthy donors and cancer patients. The CDR3 loop spans 11 amino acids. V lost 4 bases to trimming and J lost 8 bases, with 5 bases between them. Germline lookup yields CDR1 MNHEY and CDR2 SMNVEV (reference sequence). The repertoire was sequenced with immunoSEQ multiplex PCR; TCRdb's copy has only in-frame clones and lacks some. There are roughly 150,000 clones in the sample; approximately 93% occur only once, and about 5.8% lies in the top ten. The sample consisted of blood. The chain uses TRBV27 and TRBJ2-2; D gene unclear. The clonotype comes from a man between 18 and 29 years old in good health. The CDR3 is CASSWRGELFF. In DNA, the CDR3 is TGTGCCAGCAGTTGGAGAGGGGAGCTGTTTTTT.